Shown below are 27 T cell receptor beta chains from a single sample sequenced in a study of regulatory T cells in long-lasting Graves disease (dated by TCRdb to the early 2020s). Library preparation employed multiplex PCR. The reads were generated on an Illumina HiSeq 4000. TCR beta libraries were built with iRepertoire HTBI primers and Arm-PCR amplification of CDR3 regions. TCRdb ran its own pipeline on the public reads, namely fastp trimming at Q25 and MiXCR clone calling, and kept in-frame beta chains. CDR3 protein sequences are deduplicated, and each keeps its most common genes and DNA. The sample includes about 610,000 distinct CDR3 sequences, with approximately 16% observed a single time. The ten largest clones capture more than 10% of the sample. The label giving this sample's time point can be read as: newly diagnosed GD, antithyroid drugs for less than 3 months. For both TCR sequencing and RNA sequencing, RNA was extracted from PBMCs using TRIzol.

The same sample was also used in a study of T cells in Graves' hyperthyroidism and ophthalmopathy.

The specimen comprised peripheral blood mononuclear cells (PBMCs), sampled at new diagnosis, from a patient treated with antithyroid drugs. Source of these receptors: a man aged 18 to 29 with Graves disease. Donor details come from another sample of the same person, matched by shared clones.

At least ten counts were recorded for this clonotype. The chain joins TRBV6-1 to TRBJ2-1, with a weak D call TRBD2 (5 bases). From germline, CDR1 is MNHNS and CDR2 SASEGT. Between the trimmed V and J ends, which lost 6 bases and 8 bases, there was a span of 26 bases. The CDR3 totals 17 residues. The DNA of the CDR3 is TGTGCCAGCAGGACTGACTGGGGAGAAACTTTTGATGATGAGCAGTTCTTC. This encodes CASRTDWGETFDDEQFF.

This clonotype showed up just a few times. One end of the junction fails to match germline, which may point to a read error. The genes are TRBV5-1 and TRBJ1-2; D uncertain. CDR3 length equals 16 residues. Germline lookup yields CDR1 SGHRS and CDR2 YFSETQ. CDR3 region: CASSTPETVYLYGYTF. The DNA of the CDR3 is TGTGCCAGCAGCACCCCGGAGACGGTCTACTTATATGGCTACACCTTC.

The chain uses TRBV27 and TRBJ2-1; D is possibly TRBD2 (5 bases). Trimming removed 6 bases from V and 6 bases from J, with 15 bases in between. The CDR3 totals 14 residues. Per the germline V gene, CDR1 is MNHEY and CDR2 is SMNVEV (reference sequence). In DNA form, the CDR3 reads TGTGCCAGCAGCCTGCAAGCGGCGTTCAATGAGCAGTTCTTC. This encodes CASSLQAAFNEQFF.

This clonotype was picked up many times. CDR3 in amino acids: CASSSSGTYGELFF. The CDR3, as DNA: TGTGCCAGCAGCTCTAGCGGGACGTACGGGGAGCTGTTTTTT. The chain employs TRBV11-2 and TRBJ2-2; 9 bases line up with TRBD2. This CDR3 has 14 residues. J gave up 7 bases and V 4 bases, and 4 bases lay outside the gene matches. CDR1 is SGHAT, CDR2 FQNNGV, per germline. Based on the CDR3 plus reference TRBV11-2 and TRBJ2-2, the full variable domain is EAGVAQSPRYKIIEKRQSVAFWCNPISGHATLYWYQQILGQGPKLLIQFQNNGVVDDSQLPKDRFSAERLKGVDSTLKIQPAKLEDSAVYLCASSSSGTYGELFFGEGSRLTVL.

The chain employs TRBV11-2 and TRBJ2-1; 8 positions agree with TRBD1. Germline V gives CDR1 SGHAT, CDR2 FQNNGV. The CDR3 loop spans 16 amino acids. V lost 2 bases, J lost 0 bases, and 3 bases stayed unmatched. CDR3 sequence (DNA): TGTGCCAGCAGCTTAAGGACAGGGAGCTCCTACAATGAGCAGTTCTTC. Encoded protein: CASSLRTGSSYNEQFF.

This clonotype was seen once. This chain's CDR3 is CASSEYGDRGGKLFF. The CDR3 DNA is TGTGCCAGCAGTGAATACGGAGACAGGGGCGGAAAACTGTTTTTT. The chain has TRBV25-1 and TRBJ1-4; 8 bases are a match to TRBD1. V was clipped by 0 bases and J by 10 bases; unmatched bases: 7. The CDR3 has 15 residues. Germline-derived CDR1 and CDR2 are MGHDK and SYGVNS.

This clonotype was observed many times. The V call is TRBV7-9, the J call TRBJ2-3; 12 positions match TRBD1. CDR1 SEHNR and CDR2 FQNEAQ come from the germline V gene (reference sequence). V lost 0 bases, J lost 5 bases, and 3 bases stayed unmatched. This CDR3 spans 16 amino acids. Here the CDR3 DNA reads TGTGCCAGCAGCTTAGCTGGGACAGGGGGCTTAGATACGCAGTATTTT. Translated, it gives CASSLAGTGGLDTQYF.

Here the CDR3 reads CASSLGARQLYGYTF. Written as DNA, the CDR3 is TGTGCCAGCAGCTTAGGGGCCAGACAACTCTATGGCTACACCTTC. The chain combines TRBV7-9 with TRBJ1-2; D is unresolved. CDR3 size: 15 residues. CDR1 is SEHNR, CDR2 FQNEAQ, per germline (reference sequence). The V gene lost 1 base and the J gene lost 4 bases, with 13 bases spanning the gap.

The rearrangement links TRBV5-5 to TRBJ1-1; tentatively, D is TRBD1 (6 bases). The germline V and J ends were trimmed by 2 bases and 8 bases, with 22 bases remaining between them. From germline, CDR1 is SGHKS and CDR2 YYEKEE (reference sequence). The CDR3 has 16 amino acids. CDR3 bases: TGTGCCAGCAGCTTCGCTTTACAGGGAGGGTCATCCGAAGCTTTCTTT. This codes for CASSFALQGGSSEAFF. Complete variable domain (other parts from reference TRBV5-5 and TRBJ1-1): DAGVTQSPTHLIKTRGQQVTLRCSPISGHKSVSWYQQVLGQGPQFIFQYYEKEERGRGNFPDRFSARQFPNYSSELNVNALLLGDSALYLCASSFALQGGSSEAFFGQGTRLTVV.

The chain joins TRBV20-1 to TRBJ2-2, with 10 bases lining up with TRBD2. The J segment lost 8 bases and the V segment lost 1 base, leaving 13 bases of the junction unmatched. The CDR3 is made up of 17 amino acids. The germline gives CDR1 DFQATT, CDR2 SNEGSKA (reference sequence). The CDR3 region is CSARVPLAGAPQGELFF. The CDR3 bases are TGCAGTGCTAGAGTCCCCCTAGCGGGAGCGCCCCAGGGGGAGCTGTTTTTT.

This clonotype was observed at least ten times. This sequence joins TRBV12-3 or TRBV12-4 and TRBJ1-4; D might be TRBD1 (6 bases). The CDR3 is 15 residues long. V was shortened by 5 bases and J by 7 bases, with 17 bases between the two germline ends. CDR3 DNA sequence: TGTGCCAGCAGTCCTTGGGACACCAGCACTGAAAAACTGTTTTTT. This codes for CASSPWDTSTEKLFF.

This clonotype turned up a few times. The chain employs TRBV15 and TRBJ1-4; D gene ambiguous. The CDR3 is 16 amino acids. Germline V CDR1 and CDR2: LNHNV, YYDKDF (reference sequence). Trimming removed 3 bases from V and 7 bases from J, with 18 bases in between. CDR3 bases: TGTGCCACCAGCAGGCCCGAGCAGCCCCGGGGTGAAAAACTGTTTTTT. Translated: CATSRPEQPRGEKLFF.

In its sample, this clonotype was seen many times. The chain has TRBV6-2 or TRBV6-3 and TRBJ2-1; 13 bases match TRBD2. The germline CDR1 and CDR2 sequences are MNHEY and SVGEGT. The CDR3 sequence is 16 residues long. V shed 5 bases and J 6 bases; nucleotides not matched to a gene: 7. CDR3: CASSPRTSGSPNEQFF. CDR3 nucleotides: TGTGCCAGCAGTCCCCGGACTAGCGGGAGCCCCAATGAGCAGTTCTTC.

There are many counts of this clonotype. The V and J genes are TRBV5-1 and TRBJ2-1; D ambiguous. Germline values: CDR1 SGHRS, CDR2 YFSETQ. The CDR3 contains 13 residues. V lost 0 bases, J lost 4 bases, and 5 bases lay in between. This CDR3 reads CASSLADYNEQFF. The CDR3 DNA reads TGCGCCAGCAGCTTGGCAGATTACAATGAGCAGTTCTTC. The full variable domain, with the rest looked up from reference TRBV5-1 and TRBJ2-1, is KAGVTQTPRYLIKTRGQQVTLSCSPISGHRSVSWYQQTPGQGLQFLFEYFSETQRNKGNFPGRFSGRQFSNSRSEMNVSTLELGDSALYLCASSLADYNEQFFGPGTRLTVL.

The gene calls are TRBV20-1 and TRBJ1-6; 8 bases map to TRBD1. After removal of 5 bases from V and 4 bases from J, the junction contained 4 bases not matched to a gene. Germline V gives CDR1 DFQATT, CDR2 SNEGSKA (reference sequence). CDR3 length: 14 residues. The CDR3 region is CSAGGTGYNSPLHF. In DNA form, the CDR3 reads TGCAGTGCTGGCGGGACAGGTTATAATTCACCCCTCCACTTT.

This clonotype was recorded many times. The V gene is TRBV2, the J gene TRBJ1-2; possible D gene TRBD1, 6 bases. The CDR3 runs to 14 residues. V was cut by 6 bases and J by 4 bases, with 15 bases left in between. The V gene's germline CDR1 is SNHLY and CDR2 FYNNEI. CDR3: CASSVQGIVYGYTF. DNA for the CDR3: TGTGCCAGCAGCGTACAGGGTATCGTCTATGGCTACACCTTC.

Ten or more counts support this clonotype. This chain uses TRBV7-2 with TRBJ2-1, with TRBD2 matching over 12 bases. This CDR3 is built from 15 residues. The germline V gene encodes CDR1 SGHTA and CDR2 FQGNSA. V lost 6 bases, J lost 6 bases, and 6 bases stayed unmatched. The CDR3 region is CASRFTSGRINEQFF. The CDR3 bases are TGTGCCAGCAGGTTTACTAGCGGGAGGATCAATGAGCAGTTCTTC.

This clonotype was counted between two and nine times. The chain is built from TRBV6-1 and TRBJ2-7, with D possibly called TRBD1 or TRBD2 (5 bases each). The germline gives CDR1 MNHNS, CDR2 SASEGT. Deletions cut 4 bases from V and 2 bases from J, with 12 bases between. This CDR3 has 14 amino acids. The CDR3 spells CASSGDGSTYEQYF. The DNA of the CDR3 is TGTGCCAGCAGTGGGGACGGGTCAACCTACGAGCAGTACTTC.

This clonotype was detected ten times or more. V usage is TRBV6-5 and J usage is TRBJ2-7, with D perhaps matching TRBD1 (5 bases). The CDR3 contains 14 residues. Germline V gives CDR1 MNHEY, CDR2 SVGAGI. Between the trimmed V and J ends, which lost 3 bases and 2 bases, there was a span of 11 bases. CDR3 amino acids: CASSYDSVAYEQYF. The CDR3 DNA is TGTGCCAGCAGTTATGACAGCGTAGCCTACGAGCAGTACTTC.

This clonotype has ten or more counts. The junction and the germline gene differ at one end; a read error may be behind it. V usage is TRBV5-1 and J usage is TRBJ2-7; TRBD1 matches 12 bases. Germline V gives CDR1 SGHRS, CDR2 YFSETQ. The CDR3 covers 15 residues. This CDR3 is CASSGDRGLSYEQYF. CDR3 DNA sequence: TGTGCCAGCAGCGGGGACAGGGGGCTTTCCTACGAGCAGTACTTC.

This clonotype was seen many times. This rearrangement joins TRBV6-5 to TRBJ2-3, with TRBD2 as a possible D gene (5 bases). The CDR3 contains 14 residues. V lost 2 bases and J 2 bases, leaving 8 bases between the germline ends. The germline V gene encodes CDR1 MNHEY and CDR2 SVGAGI. DNA for the CDR3: TGTGCCAGCAGTTACGGGCTAGCCACAGATACGCAGTATTTT. It specifies CASSYGLATDTQYF.

The chain uses TRBV20-1 and TRBJ2-7, with D uncertain. The CDR3 runs to 14 residues. The ends were cut back, 0 bases at V and 2 bases at J, with 11 bases in the middle. CDR1 DFQATT and CDR2 SNEGSKA come from the germline V gene (reference sequence). The CDR3 bases are TGCAGTGCTAGAGATCAGTACACCGCCTACGAGCAGTACTTC. This encodes CSARDQYTAYEQYF.

This clonotype was seen at least ten times. This rearrangement joins TRBV11-2 to TRBJ2-7; D call uncertain. Trimming cost V 0 bases and J 3 bases, with 9 bases left between them. Germline assignment: CDR1 SGHAT and CDR2 FQNNGV. The CDR3 totals 14 residues. The CDR3 DNA is TGTGCCAGCAGCTTAGATGGACCAGTCTACGAGCAGTACTTC. Its protein is CASSLDGPVYEQYF.

This clonotype appeared a few times. This chain joins TRBV28 and TRBJ1-2, with D uncertain. The CDR3 spans 12 residues. The V end was cut by 10 bases, the J end by 4 bases, with 13 bases between. Germline CDR1 is MDHEN and CDR2 is SYDVKM. CDR3 DNA: TGTGCCACCGCGTGGGGTCGCTATGGCTACACCTTC. This codes for CATAWGRYGYTF.

Comments on this clonotype: A single base separates this from a much larger clone, so it may be a read error. The rearrangement uses TRBV6-2 or TRBV6-3 and TRBJ2-7; maybe TRBD1 (6 bases). The V and J ends lost 6 bases and 0 bases respectively, with 9 bases between them. Germline lookup yields CDR1 MNHEY and CDR2 SVGEGT. The CDR3 totals 13 residues. The CDR3 is CASRTGFSYEQYF. In nucleotides, the CDR3 is TGTGCCAGCAGAACAGGGTTCTCCTACGAGCAGTACTTC.

This clonotype has just a few counts. The chain carries TRBV14 and TRBJ2-1; the D gene is possibly TRBD1 (5 bases). The CDR3 extends over 16 amino acids. Germline CDR1 is SGHDN and CDR2 is FVKESK. V dropped 4 bases and J dropped 4 bases, with 17 bases sitting between them. CDR3 coding DNA: TGTGCCAGCAGCCTTAGGCAAGGGGTTGGATACAATGAGCAGTTCTTC. Translation gives CASSLRQGVGYNEQFF.

This clonotype was detected many times. One end of the junction fails to match germline, which may point to a read error. This sequence joins TRBV28 and TRBJ2-5; TRBD1 aligns across 9 bases. From germline, CDR1 is MDHEN and CDR2 SYDVKM. CDR3 length: 15 residues. CDR3 sequence reads: CAGSNGQGRQETQYF. The CDR3 DNA is TGTGCCGGCAGCAACGGACAGGGGAGACAAGAGACCCAGTACTTC.